Listed here are 7 T cell receptor beta chains from one sample, sequenced in a study of blood T cell repertoires in COVID-19. TCRdb keeps only in-frame clones here, not all; method: immunoSEQ multiplex PCR. The table lists a few hundred thousand clones, roughly 89% of them singletons. What was sequenced was peripheral blood. Source of these receptors: a young woman with COVID-19, enrolled during active disease.

CDR3 sequence: CASSQDSRGSNYGYTF. The CDR3 region has the DNA TGTGCCAGCAGCCAAGATTCGAGGGGGTCGAACTATGGCTACACCTTC. The V gene is TRBV4-2, the J gene TRBJ1-2, with D possibly matching TRBD1 (6 bases). CDR1 LGHNA and CDR2 YNFKEQ come from the germline V gene. V shed 0 bases and J shed 2 bases, with 13 bases lying between them. This CDR3 is built from 16 residues.

This sequence joins TRBV19 and TRBJ2-1, with D possibly being TRBD2 (5 bases). V was cut by 7 bases and J by 7 bases, with 17 bases left in between. The CDR3 covers 14 residues. Per the germline V gene, CDR1 is LNHDA and CDR2 is SQIVND (reference sequence). CDR3 amino acids: CASTLGAGRNEQFF. The CDR3 region has the DNA TGTGCCAGTACCCTGGGAGCAGGACGGAATGAGCAGTTCTTC.

The J gene is TRBJ1-1, the V gene TRBV7-9; D unresolved. Germline-derived CDR1 and CDR2 are SEHNR and FQNEAQ (reference sequence). The length of the CDR3 is 13 residues. Between the trimmed V and J ends, which lost 7 bases and 2 bases, there was a span of 11 bases. The CDR3 loop is CASIRGANTEAFF. The CDR3 DNA reads as TGTGCCAGCATCCGGGGAGCAAACACTGAAGCTTTCTTT.

The chain uses TRBV1 and TRBJ2-7; the table names TRBD2, a call not compared with the DNA. TRBV1 is tagged as a pseudogene. The CDR3 is 15 amino acids. The CDR3 region is CTSSYTSGHSYEQYF. The CDR3 bases are TGCACCAGCAGCTATACTAGCGGGCATTCCTACGAGCAGTACTTC.

This chain connects TRBV19 to TRBJ1-3; 7 nucleotides line up with TRBD1. The CDR3 is 15 amino acids. V lost 6 bases, J lost 0 bases, and 5 bases stayed unmatched. Germline V gene data show CDR1 as LNHDA and CDR2 as SQIVND (reference sequence). The CDR3 sequence is CASRLTGISGNTIYF. The CDR3 coding sequence is TGTGCCAGTAGGCTGACAGGGATCTCTGGAAACACCATATATTTT.

This chain links TRBV6-5 with TRBJ2-7; D gene unclear. Looked up from germline, CDR1 is MNHEY and CDR2 is SVGAGI. V lost 4 bases to trimming and J lost 1 base, with 8 bases between them. The CDR3 extends over 13 amino acids. The CDR3 bases are TGTGCCAGCAGTTTCGGGTCTTCCTACGAGCAGTACTTC. It translates to CASSFGSSYEQYF.

This chain links TRBV15 with TRBJ1-2; no reliable D call. The CDR3 is 13 amino acids. V was shortened by 0 bases and J by 8 bases, with 10 bases between the two germline ends. Germline values: CDR1 LNHNV, CDR2 YYDKDF (reference sequence). In DNA, the CDR3 is TGTGCCACCAGCAGAGATCGTCTGACAGGCTACACCTTC. It translates to CATSRDRLTGYTF.